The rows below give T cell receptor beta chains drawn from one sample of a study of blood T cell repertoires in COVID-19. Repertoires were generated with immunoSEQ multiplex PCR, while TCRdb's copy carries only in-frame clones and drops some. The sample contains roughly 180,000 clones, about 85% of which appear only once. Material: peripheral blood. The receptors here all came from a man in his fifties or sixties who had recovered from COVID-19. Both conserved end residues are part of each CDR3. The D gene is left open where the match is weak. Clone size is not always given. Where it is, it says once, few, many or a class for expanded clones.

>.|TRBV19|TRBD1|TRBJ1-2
CASSLTSRGNYGYTF
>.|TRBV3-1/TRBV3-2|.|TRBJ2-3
CASRYGGNTDTQYF
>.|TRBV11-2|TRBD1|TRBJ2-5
CASRLTGAKETQYF
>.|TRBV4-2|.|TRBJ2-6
CASSQDSGVSGRANVLTF
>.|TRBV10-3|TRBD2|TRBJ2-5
CAISSGGAMETQYF
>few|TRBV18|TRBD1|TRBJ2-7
CASSRGQADYEQYF
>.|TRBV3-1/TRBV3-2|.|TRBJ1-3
CASSQDSRGGNTIYF
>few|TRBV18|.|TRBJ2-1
CASSPPQGSYNEQFF
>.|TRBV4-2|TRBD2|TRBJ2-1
CASSRTGTSGGPPQKYNEQFF
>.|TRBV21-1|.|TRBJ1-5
CASSNRRGADNQPQHF
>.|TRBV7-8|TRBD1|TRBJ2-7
CASSPRQGAGYEQYF
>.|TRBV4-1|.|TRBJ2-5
CASSQDAQKETQYF
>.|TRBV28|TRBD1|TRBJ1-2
CASSGQGMGDYGYTF
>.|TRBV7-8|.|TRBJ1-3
CASSLATGTNTIYF
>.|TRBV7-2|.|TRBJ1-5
CASSLSVVNQPQHF
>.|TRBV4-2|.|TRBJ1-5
CASSQPNGGGGNQPQHF
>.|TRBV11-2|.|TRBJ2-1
CASSLRVGGEDEQFF
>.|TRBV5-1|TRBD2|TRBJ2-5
CASSLEAGGPGTQYF
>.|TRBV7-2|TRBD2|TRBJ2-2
CASSLDLAANTGELFF
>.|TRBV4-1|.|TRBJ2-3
CASRPPGGTDTQYF
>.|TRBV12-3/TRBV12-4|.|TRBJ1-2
CASTRDSEYGYTF
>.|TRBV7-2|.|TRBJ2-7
CASSLLGGGDYEQYF
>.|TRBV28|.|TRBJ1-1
CASSFLGGRTEAFF
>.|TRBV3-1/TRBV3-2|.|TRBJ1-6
CASAGRYNSPLHF
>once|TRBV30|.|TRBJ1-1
CAWSLRGRDTEAFF
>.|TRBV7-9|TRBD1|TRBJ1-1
CASSSGTGRSEAFF
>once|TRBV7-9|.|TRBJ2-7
CASSSIGEQYF
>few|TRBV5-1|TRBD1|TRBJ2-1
CASSPRGREQFF
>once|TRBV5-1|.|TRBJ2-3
CASSLEVRRSTDTQYF
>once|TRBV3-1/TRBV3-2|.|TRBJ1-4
CASSPGGGLGEKLFF
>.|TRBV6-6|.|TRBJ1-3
CASSSDTTWNGNTIYF
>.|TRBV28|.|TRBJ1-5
CASSLAGGNQPQHF
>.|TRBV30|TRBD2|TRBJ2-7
CAGTAGLAGGYEQYF
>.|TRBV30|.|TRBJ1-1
CAYQTGSVNTEAFF
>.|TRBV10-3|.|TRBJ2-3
CATAPGVFTDTQYF
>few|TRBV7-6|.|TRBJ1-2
CASSSSQGSLRGYTF
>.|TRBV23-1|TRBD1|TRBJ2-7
CASSQSWGQVLGYF